Sequencing of this T cell receptor beta chain was carried out in a study of CD4 T cells in relation to SARS-CoV-2 and coronaviruses. Across the study: Patient ages ranged from 21 to 72, median 38. Crossreactive spike epitopes shared across donors were mapped to their HLA restriction. The study's findings and limits: No crossreactivity against non-spike viral proteins was tested here.

Trimming removed 8 bases from V and 3 bases from J; junction bases left unmatched: 13. Germline CDR1 and CDR2: GTSNPN and SVGIG (reference sequence). The CDR3 extends over 16 amino acids. As regards this clone: What it recognizes is unknown.

Uncultured naive and memory CD4+ T cells supplied DNA for deep TCR-beta sequencing. The protocol was immunoSEQ multiplex PCR, while the TCRdb copy is restricted to in-frame clones and leaves out a portion. This table holds 50,000 to 70,000 clones, about 91% found once. Sequences were obtained from naive CD4+ T cells from PBMCs. The subset denotes: naive CD4+ T cells isolated by negative enrichment. The chain combines TRBV30 with TRBJ2-2; 9 nucleotides agree with TRBD2. The clonotype originates from an adult with COVID-19. CDR3 residues: CAGGSSGRWYTGELFF. Here the CDR3 DNA reads TGTGCCGGAGGTAGTAGCGGGAGATGGTACACCGGGGAGCTGTTTTTT. The variable domain in full, completed from reference TRBV30 and TRBJ2-2, reads SQTIHQWPATLVQPVGSPLSLECTVEGTSNPNLYWYRQAAGRGLQLLFYSVGIGQISSEVPQNLSASRPQDRQFILSSKKLLLSDSGFYLCAGGSSGRWYTGELFFGEGSRLTVL.